Listed below are T cell receptor beta chains from one sample, sequenced in a study of T cell changes during pregnancy in multiple sclerosis. Method: immunoSEQ multiplex PCR; TCRdb's copy keeps in-frame clones and lacks some. Of around 48,000 clones listed, around 92% are singletons. This material consisted of CD4+ T cells from peripheral blood mononuclear cells, taken in the second trimester of pregnancy. These receptors came from a female donor in good health, enrolled as a control in a pregnancy study. Both conserved end residues are part of each CDR3. Fields, in order: clone size, D gene, V gene, J gene, CDR3 DNA, CDR3 protein. The D gene is left open where the match is weak. Clone sizes are given selectively: once, few, many, or a class where the clone is expanded.

NA,NA,TRBV10-3,TRBJ1-1,TGTGCCATCAGTGATGGGGGGGTCGCGGAAGCTTTCTTT,CAISDGGVAEAFF
NA,NA,TRBV6-5,TRBJ1-2,TGTGCCAGCAAAGGGGGGGAGAGGGGTAACTATGGCTACACCTTC,CASKGGERGNYGYTF
NA,NA,TRBV6-6,TRBJ1-2,TGTGCCAGCACCTCGGGACACAACTATGGCTACACCTTC,CASTSGHNYGYTF
NA,TRBD2,TRBV2,TRBJ2-1,TGTGCCAGCAGTGCGGGGGGGGCCTGGAACAATGAGCAGTTCTTC,CASSAGGAWNNEQFF
NA,NA,TRBV5-4,TRBJ1-2,TGTGCCAGCAGCGAGCAGTACAGGGCAGAAAACTATGGCTACACCTTC,CASSEQYRAENYGYTF
NA,NA,TRBV10-1,TRBJ2-2,TGCGCCAGCAGTGAAAGGGGGTCGGGCACCGGGGAGCTGTTTTTT,CASSERGSGTGELFF
once,NA,TRBV29-1,TRBJ2-7,TGCAGCGCCTGGGACTCCACTTACGAGCAGTACTTC,CSAWDSTYEQYF
NA,NA,TRBV18,TRBJ1-6,TGTGCCAGCTCACCACCGCGGGGGGCGAGGGATAATTCACCCCTCCACTTT,CASSPPRGARDNSPLHF
NA,NA,TRBV6-6,TRBJ2-7,TGTGCCAGCAGCCCTAGAAGCTCGAAGGGGGACGAGCAGTACTTC,CASSPRSSKGDEQYF
NA,NA,TRBV28,TRBJ1-5,TGTGCCAGCAGTGGGGCTGGGGGCTTTGGTCAGCCCCAGCATTTT,CASSGAGGFGQPQHF
NA,TRBD2,TRBV11-1,TRBJ2-1,TGTGCCAGCAGCTTATTGACTAGCGGCCCGTACTTCAATGAGCAGTTCTTC,CASSLLTSGPYFNEQFF
NA,TRBD1,TRBV28,TRBJ1-1,TGTGCCAGCAGTTTTGTTGACAGGGCGAACACTGAAGCTTTCTTT,CASSFVDRANTEAFF
NA,NA,TRBV4-2,TRBJ2-7,TGTGCCAGCAGCCAAGACCAGGGGTACGGCTACGAGCAGTACTTC,CASSQDQGYGYEQYF
NA,NA,TRBV10-1,TRBJ2-7,TGCGCCAGCAGAGCAACAGGGAAGCAATTGGGAGACGAGCAGTACTTC,CASRATGKQLGDEQYF
NA,TRBD1,TRBV7-2,TRBJ2-7,TGTGCCAGCAGCCCCGGGACAGACTACGAGCAGTACTTC,CASSPGTDYEQYF
NA,NA,TRBV6-4,TRBJ2-1,TGTGCCAGCAGTGGCACTCCCGCTAAAGCTTCAAAGCAGTTCTTC,CASSGTPAKASKQFF
NA,TRBD2,TRBV6-5,TRBJ2-1,TGTGCCAGCAGGACTAGCGCTAATGAGCAGTTCTTC,CASRTSANEQFF
NA,TRBD2,TRBV19,TRBJ2-1,TGTGCCAGTAGTATTGGCCTAGCGGACTACAATGAGCAGTTCTTC,CASSIGLADYNEQFF
NA,NA,TRBV28,TRBJ1-1,TGTGCCAGCAGTTTATGGGAGGGAACTGAAGCTTTCTTT,CASSLWEGTEAFF
NA,NA,TRBV28,TRBJ1-5,TGTGCCATCTTGGGACCGGGGAGGGATCAGCCCCAGCATTTT,CAILGPGRDQPQHF
few,TRBD2,TRBV6-4,TRBJ2-3,TGTGCCAGCAGTGACGGGACTAGCGGGGGAGATACGCAGTATTTT,CASSDGTSGGDTQYF
NA,TRBD2,TRBV9,TRBJ2-3,TGTGCCAGCAGCGGAGGACTAGCGGGAGGCACAGATACGCAGTATTTT,CASSGGLAGGTDTQYF
NA,NA,TRBV30,TRBJ2-7,TGTGCCTGGAGGAGCGACAGGACCTGGGGGGAGCAGTACTTC,CAWRSDRTWGEQYF
NA,NA,TRBV4-1,TRBJ1-6,TGCGCCAGCAGCCAGTACAGGGATCTGGAGTCACCCCTCCACTTT,CASSQYRDLESPLHF
NA,TRBD1,TRBV6-5,TRBJ2-7,TGTGCCAGCAGTTCCGCCGGGACAGGGGTAAGCGAGCAGTACTTC,CASSSAGTGVSEQYF
NA,NA,TRBV19,TRBJ1-1,TGTGCCAGTAGTAACCAGGGGTTGGGGAACACTGAAGCTTTCTTT,CASSNQGLGNTEAFF
NA,TRBD1,TRBV11-3,TRBJ2-7,TGTGCCAGCAGCTCCAGAGCCCCGGGACAGCTCTCCTCCGAGCAGTACTTC,CASSSRAPGQLSSEQYF
NA,TRBD2,TRBV4-1,TRBJ2-7,TGCGCCAGCAGCCAAGAGGTGAGCGGGGGGCCTAGGAACTACGAGCAGTACTTC,CASSQEVSGGPRNYEQYF
NA,TRBD2,TRBV5-1,TRBJ2-5,TGCGCCAGCACCTATAGCGGGGAAGAGACCCAGTACTTC,CASTYSGEETQYF
NA,TRBD2,TRBV29-1,TRBJ2-3,TGCAGCGTTCAGGCCCTAGCGGGAGTAACAGATACGCAGTATTTT,CSVQALAGVTDTQYF
once,NA,TRBV14,TRBJ2-1,TGTGCCAGCAGCCCTACTAGTTCGGGTGAGCAGTTCTTC,CASSPTSSGEQFF
NA,TRBD2,TRBV18,TRBJ2-3,TGTGCCAGCTCGCGAACTAGCGGGGTCACAGATACGCAGTATTTT,CASSRTSGVTDTQYF
NA,NA,TRBV2,TRBJ1-5,TGTGCCAGCAGTGGAATAAGAGATAGCAATCAGCCCCAGCATTTT,CASSGIRDSNQPQHF
once,TRBD1,TRBV5-1,TRBJ2-3,TGCGCCAGCAGCTTGGCCTCAGGGGGCATGCGGGATACGCAGTATTTT,CASSLASGGMRDTQYF
NA,NA,TRBV11-2,TRBJ2-4,TGTGCCAGCAGCTTAATTGGGCTAAACATTCAGTACTTC,CASSLIGLNIQYF
NA,NA,TRBV11-2,TRBJ1-2,TGTGCCAGCAGCTTAGATCCAGGAAACTATGGCTACACCTTC,CASSLDPGNYGYTF
NA,TRBD2,TRBV7-7,TRBJ2-5,TGTGCTAGCAGCTTAGCCGGGGGGGAGGAGACCCAGTACTTC,CASSLAGGEETQYF
NA,TRBD1,TRBV14,TRBJ1-2,TGTGCCAGCAGCCGGGGACAGGGGCCTCCTAACTATGGCTACACCTTC,CASSRGQGPPNYGYTF
NA,NA,TRBV28,TRBJ1-2,TGTGCCAGCATCCAGACGGGGAGGGGGTCCTATGGCTACACCTTC,CASIQTGRGSYGYTF
NA,TRBD1,TRBV6-1,TRBJ1-2,TGTGCCAGCAGTGTTTCAGGGGGATGGTATGGCTACACCTTC,CASSVSGGWYGYTF
NA,NA,TRBV27,TRBJ2-7,TGTGCCAGCAGTGGGTTTCAGGGGGGTGACTCCTACGAGCAGTACTTC,CASSGFQGGDSYEQYF